This T cell receptor (beta chain) stems from a study of control samples from healthy donors and cancer patients. Only in-frame clones appear in the TCRdb table, and some are missing; sequencing was by immunoSEQ multiplex PCR. The repertoire consists of some 98,000 clones, with 65% to 85% occurring once and the leading ten covering roughly 40%. With 4 bases removed from V and 4 bases from J, the gap between germline ends came to 8 bases. This CDR3 region has 14 residues. Germline lookup yields CDR1 MGHDK and CDR2 SYGVNS. This clone was seen more than once but under ten times. The sequenced material came from PBMCs. This clonotype originated in a man aged 70-80 years with lung cancer. The chain couples TRBV25-1 to TRBJ1-6, with D perhaps matching TRBD1 (6 bases). CDR3 nucleotides: TGTGCCAGCAGTGGAACAGGGTATAATTCACCCCTCCACTTT. This gives the protein CASSGTGYNSPLHF.